The rows below give T cell receptor beta chains drawn from one sample of a study of neoadjuvant anti-PD-1 for oral cavity cancer. This table comes from immunoSEQ multiplex PCR, and its TCRdb copy is limited to in-frame clones, with some not included. Counted here are tens of thousands of clones, 86% occurring once; the ten biggest clones make up 2.5% to 3%. Sample: PBMCs, taken after nivolumab (anti-PD-1) treatment. These receptors all stem from a person aged 35-79 years with oral cavity squamous cell carcinoma. The conserved cysteine and the conserved F or W are not part of the CDR3 here. Fields, in order: V gene, J gene, CDR3 protein.

V: TRBV7-3; J: TRBJ2-5; CDR3: ASSLGAGQPVKETQY
V: TRBV7-3; J: TRBJ2-3; CDR3: ASSLRGPGDTQY
V: TRBV28; J: TRBJ2-7; CDR3: ASSTTARATEQY
V: TRBV7-2; J: TRBJ2-5; CDR3: ASSLVGETQY
V: TRBV11-2; J: TRBJ1-1; CDR3: ASSLAIGGTEAF
V: TRBV5-4; J: TRBJ2-6; CDR3: ASSPPGQGSAGANVLT
V: TRBV4-2; J: TRBJ2-1; CDR3: ASSQDFVGGAGEQF
V: TRBV19; J: TRBJ2-6; CDR3: ASSIGRAALSGANVLT
V: TRBV5-8; J: TRBJ1-5; CDR3: ASSRGTGVGNQPQH
V: TRBV27; J: TRBJ2-7; CDR3: ASSFAPNYEQY
V: TRBV5-4; J: TRBJ1-2; CDR3: ASSLVGVGGYGYT
V: TRBV4-1; J: TRBJ2-3; CDR3: ASSQDRWTSGSTDTQY
V: TRBV6-6; J: TRBJ1-2; CDR3: ASIGSGANYGYT
V: TRBV6-1; J: TRBJ1-5; CDR3: ASSEGGVENQPQH
V: TRBV14; J: TRBJ1-1; CDR3: ASSRYRETEAF
V: TRBV7-3; J: TRBJ1-2; CDR3: ASSLTGFGYT
V: TRBV7-6; J: TRBJ1-1; CDR3: ASSLGPGPNTEAF
V: TRBV5-8; J: TRBJ2-1; CDR3: ASSLSGGSLTYNEQF
V: TRBV27; J: TRBJ2-1; CDR3: ASSFGQGFDEQF
V: TRBV28; J: TRBJ1-2; CDR3: ATLLDYGYT
V: TRBV18; J: TRBJ2-7; CDR3: ASSPGTYSYEQY
V: TRBV5-8; J: TRBJ2-6; CDR3: ASRRGRPGANVLT
V: TRBV10-3; J: TRBJ2-5; CDR3: AISESGKGILEETQY
V: TRBV11-2; J: TRBJ2-1; CDR3: ASSLWVGEQF
V: TRBV7-2; J: TRBJ2-1; CDR3: ASSQSAYNEQF
V: TRBV4-2; J: TRBJ2-3; CDR3: ASSQDGAGGGTDTQY
V: TRBV6-6; J: TRBJ1-1; CDR3: ASSPQGHTEAF
V: TRBV7-8; J: TRBJ2-1; CDR3: ASSYPGRSSNEQF
V: TRBV5-1; J: TRBJ2-2; CDR3: ASSLAGPGFSGELF
V: TRBV9; J: TRBJ2-1; CDR3: ASSGSGTSYNEQF
V: TRBV7-9; J: TRBJ2-5; CDR3: ASRQTALQETQY
V: TRBV6-6; J: TRBJ1-1; CDR3: ASSYTRGQGGTEAF
V: TRBV7-6; J: TRBJ2-1; CDR3: ASSLGSQGSMHEQF
V: TRBV5-1; J: TRBJ2-3; CDR3: ASSADGGKGSTQY
V: TRBV7-9; J: TRBJ2-1; CDR3: ASSLVSWGGLPNEQF
V: TRBV7-9; J: TRBJ1-2; CDR3: ASSLEPYGYT
V: TRBV6-5; J: TRBJ1-1; CDR3: ASSYQGAAEAF
V: TRBV7-6; J: TRBJ2-7; CDR3: ASSWDREDTYEQY
V: TRBV19; J: TRBJ2-1; CDR3: ASSILGPLRNEQF
V: TRBV27; J: TRBJ1-2; CDR3: ASRQGSYGYT
V: TRBV11-2; J: TRBJ2-7; CDR3: ASSVTQGTTYEQY
V: TRBV6-5; J: TRBJ1-3; CDR3: ASSYAGTAGNTIY